This T cell receptor (beta chain) was sequenced in a study of cytomegalovirus exposure and HLA in healthy donors. The germline V and J ends were trimmed by 5 bases and 4 bases, with 11 bases remaining between them. Germline CDR1 reads LNHDA; CDR2 reads SQIVND (reference sequence). This CDR3 has 13 amino acids. The PCR made use of 60 Vbeta and 13 Jbeta primers. Sequencing used immunoSEQ multiplex PCR; TCRdb keeps in-frame clones, though not all of them. Here the sample spans about 260,000 clones, roughly four fifths being singletons. The gene calls are TRBV19 and TRBJ1-1, with D possibly TRBD1 on 6 matching bases. The TCR sequence derives from a woman aged 40 to 50 in good health and CMV-seropositive. Sequenced input: PBMCs. The CDR3 DNA follows: TGTGCCAGTAGTGACAGGTCGGTCACTGAAGCTTTCTTT. Translation: CASSDRSVTEAFF. Supplemented by reference TRBV19 and TRBJ1-1, the full variable domain reads DGGITQSPKYLFRKEGQNVTLSCEQNLNHDAMYWYRQDPGQGLRLIYYSQIVNDFQKGDIAEGYSVSREKKESFPLTVTSAQKNPTAFYLCASSDRSVTEAFFGQGTRLTVV.